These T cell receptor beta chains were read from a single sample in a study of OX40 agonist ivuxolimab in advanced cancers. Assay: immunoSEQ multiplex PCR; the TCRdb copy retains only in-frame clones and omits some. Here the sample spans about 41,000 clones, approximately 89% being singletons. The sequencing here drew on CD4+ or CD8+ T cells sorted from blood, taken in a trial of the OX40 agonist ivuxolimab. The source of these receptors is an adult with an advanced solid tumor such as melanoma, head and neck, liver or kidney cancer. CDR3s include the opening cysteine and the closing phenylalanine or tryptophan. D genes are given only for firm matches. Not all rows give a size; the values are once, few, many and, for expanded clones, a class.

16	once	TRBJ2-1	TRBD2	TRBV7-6	CASSPPGLAAAGEQFF	TGTGCCAGCAGCCCTCCGGGACTAGCGGCCGCGGGGGAGCAGTTCTTC
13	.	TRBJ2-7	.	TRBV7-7	CASSLNSGYEQYF	TGTGCTAGCAGCTTAAATTCCGGGTACGAGCAGTACTTC
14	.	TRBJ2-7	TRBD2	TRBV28	CASSFGTSGYEQYF	TGTGCCAGCAGTTTTGGGACTAGCGGTTACGAGCAGTACTTC
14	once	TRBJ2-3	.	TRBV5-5	CASSLGQITDTQYF	TGTGCCAGCAGCTTAGGACAGATCACAGATACGCAGTATTTT
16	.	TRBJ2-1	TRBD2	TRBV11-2	CASSLELAGVYNEQFF	TGTGCCAGCAGCTTAGAGCTAGCGGGAGTCTATAATGAGCAGTTCTTC
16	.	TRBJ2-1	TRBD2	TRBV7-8	CASSLLGLVSDNEQFF	TGTGCCAGCAGCTTACTGGGACTAGTGTCAGACAATGAGCAGTTCTTC
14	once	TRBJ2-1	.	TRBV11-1	CASSLDSSYNEQFF	TGTGCCAGCAGCTTAGACAGCTCCTACAATGAGCAGTTCTTC
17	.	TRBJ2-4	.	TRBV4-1	CASSQVPGGIAKNIQYF	TGCGCCAGCAGCCAAGTCCCAGGCGGTATAGCCAAAAACATTCAGTACTTC
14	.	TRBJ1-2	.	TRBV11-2	CASSPLGLGYGYTF	TGTGCCAGCAGCCCTCTGGGGCTTGGGTATGGCTACACCTTC
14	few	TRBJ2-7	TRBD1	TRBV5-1	CASSLETGGFEQYF	TGCGCCAGCAGCTTAGAAACAGGGGGATTCGAGCAGTACTTC
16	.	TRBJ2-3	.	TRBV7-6	CASSLRIAPGADTQYF	TGTGCCAGCAGCTTACGAATCGCCCCTGGGGCAGATACGCAGTATTTT
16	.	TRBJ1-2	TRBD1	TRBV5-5	CASSLAGTGINYGYTF	TGTGCCAGCAGCTTGGCGGGGACAGGGATTAACTATGGCTACACCTTC
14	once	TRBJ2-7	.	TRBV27	CASSHGTAAYEQYF	TGTGCCAGCAGTCACGGGACGGCCGCCTACGAGCAGTACTTC
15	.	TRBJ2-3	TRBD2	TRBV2	CASSVGVAGGDTQYF	TGTGCCAGCAGTGTTGGAGTAGCGGGAGGTGATACGCAGTATTTT
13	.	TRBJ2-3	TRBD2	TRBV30	CAWGLAGIDTQYF	TGTGCCTGGGGACTAGCGGGAATAGATACGCAGTATTTT